The 11 T cell receptor beta chains below all came from one sample that was sequenced in a study of kidney transplant recipient with SARS-CoV-2 infection. MiXCR, applied by TCRdb to the reads, yields one record per CDR3 protein. Of about 240,000 distinct CDR3 sequences in the sample, roughly 26% were seen once. This sample comprised a blood sample, obtained at baseline and on day 111 from a kidney transplant recipient. These TCRs come from a young adult male patient who had COVID-19 and was a kidney transplant recipient. Certain T cells may be donor cells from the graft.

A note on this clonotype: This may arise from a read error, as a much more abundant clone is one base away. This sequence joins TRBV6-2 or TRBV6-3 and TRBJ1-5; tentative D call: TRBD1 (5 bases). The germline gives CDR1 MNHEY, CDR2 SVGEGT. The CDR3 loop spans 14 amino acids. CDR3 loop: CASSYSRGHQPRHF. In DNA form, the CDR3 reads TGTGCCAGCAGTTACTCACGGGGCCATCAGCCCCGGCATTTT.

There are many counts of this clonotype. The chain has TRBV7-1 and TRBJ1-2, with unresolved D. TRBV7-1 is sorted into the ORF group, with uncertain function. This CDR3 is 17 amino acids long. Trimming shortened V by 5 bases and J by 4 bases, and 23 bases separated the two germline ends. The DNA for the CDR3 is TGTGCCAGCAGCAGACGGCGTCACGAGGGAAAGACCTATGGCTACACCTTC. Translating it yields CASSRRRHEGKTYGYTF.

The table lists this clonotype with many counts. V gene TRBV7-3 combines with J gene TRBJ1-1, with 8 bases identical to TRBD1. The CDR3 spans 14 residues. The V gene end was trimmed by 5 bases and the J gene end by 2 bases; junction bases not matched to a gene: 4. Germline V CDR1 and CDR2: SGHTA, FQGTGA. CDR3 residues: CASSEDRANTEAFF. In DNA form, the CDR3 reads TGTGCCAGCAGCGAGGACAGGGCAAACACTGAAGCTTTCTTT.

In its sample, this clonotype was seen many times. V gene TRBV3-1 combines with J gene TRBJ1-2, with 7 bases matching TRBD1. The CDR3 runs to 14 residues. The V and J ends lost 4 bases and 5 bases, in that order; junction bases with no gene match: 7. CDR1 and CDR2 from the germline V gene are LGHDT and YNNKEL (reference sequence). The CDR3 region is CASSRSRTGYGYTF. CDR3 nucleotides: TGTGCCAGCAGCCGCTCACGGACAGGTTATGGCTACACCTTC.

Points on this clonotype: A much larger clone differs from this one at a single base, so this may be a read error. The chain is built from TRBV5-4 and TRBJ1-2; D is unresolved. CDR3 length equals 16 residues. Germline CDR1 SGHNT, CDR2 YYREEE (reference sequence). The V end lost 7 bases, the J end lost 4 bases, and 23 bases lay between the germline ends. The CDR3 bases are TGTGCCAGCCTATCCCGCGTACCAGGAAAGGCCTATGGCTACACCTTC. Amino acids: CASLSRVPGKAYGYTF.

This clonotype was recorded at least ten times. The chain uses TRBV29-1 and TRBJ1-4; 10 positions agree with TRBD1. Trimming removed 7 bases from V and 7 bases from J; junction bases left unmatched: 15. From germline, CDR1 is SQVTM and CDR2 ANQGSEA. CDR3 size: 16 residues. The CDR3 DNA is TGCAGCGCCACCAGCCGGGACAGGGGTTTAGTTGAAAAACTGTTTTTT. It codes for CSATSRDRGLVEKLFF.

This clonotype was seen ten or more times. The chain joins TRBV11-2 to TRBJ1-2, with D uncertain. CDR1 and CDR2 (germline): SGHAT, FQNNGV. The V and J ends lost 5 bases and 4 bases respectively, with 23 bases between them. The CDR3 loop spans 17 amino acids. CDR3 residues: CASSKMITSRKTYGYTF. Written as DNA, the CDR3 is TGTGCCAGCAGCAAGATGATAACAAGCAGAAAGACCTATGGCTACACCTTC.

To note about this clonotype: A much bigger clone sits one base away, suggesting this may be a read error. The genes are TRBV7-8 and TRBJ2-7, with 8 nucleotides matching TRBD2. V shed 10 bases and J 6 bases; nucleotides not matched to a gene: 14. The CDR3 totals 14 residues. Germline V gene sequence: CDR1 SGHVS, CDR2 FQNEAQ. In DNA form, the CDR3 reads TGTGCCAACAGGGACTCCGGGACTAGAGGCGAGCAGTACTTC. Its protein product is CANRDSGTRGEQYF.

This clonotype was seen repeatedly, ten times or more. The chain carries TRBV12-3 or TRBV12-4 and TRBJ2-7; D may be TRBD2 (5 bases). The CDR3 extends over 13 amino acids. Trimming took 6 bases from V and 5 from J, leaving 14 bases between them. The CDR3 DNA is TGTGCCAGCAGCTTCGGGGAAGCGGACGAGCAGTACTTC. Translation gives CASSFGEADEQYF.

Remarks on this clonotype: This sequence may be a read error, since a much larger clone differs from it by one base. The chain couples TRBV6-2 or TRBV6-3 to TRBJ2-1; 12 nucleotides line up with TRBD2. CDR1 is MNHEY and CDR2 is SVGEGT in the germline V gene. The length of the CDR3 is 15 residues. After removal of 8 bases from V and 9 bases from J, the junction contained 11 bases not matched to a gene. The CDR3 spells CASGPSGRALGEQFF. CDR3 bases: TGTGCCAGCGGCCCTAGCGGGAGGGCCCTGGGTGAGCAGTTCTTC.

This clonotype was counted ten times or more. V gene TRBV12-3 or TRBV12-4 combines with J gene TRBJ2-1, with 10 bases matching TRBD1. The CDR3 consists of 15 residues. The junction had 8 bases not matched to a gene; V was cut back by 3 bases and J by 9 bases. The CDR3 region has the DNA TGTGCCAGCAGTTTCCGACAGGGGGCGGAAAGTGAGCAGTTCTTC. Encoded protein: CASSFRQGAESEQFF.